The 4 T cell receptor beta chains reported below all come from one sample, sequenced in a study of regulatory T cells in long-lasting Graves disease. Researchers made TCR beta libraries by using iRepertoire HTBI primers and running Arm-PCR on CDR3 regions. TCRdb re-called the multiplex PCR reads through MiXCR, storing one row per CDR3 protein. The sample lists hundreds of thousands of distinct CDR3 sequences; about 20% were seen once. Noted time point: persistent/refractory GD, antithyroid drugs over 5 years with positive TRAb. PBMC-derived RNA was used for the TCR library. The sequences come from peripheral blood mononuclear cells (PBMCs), collected when the disease was refractory, from a patient treated with antithyroid drugs. Every receptor here comes from a female donor with Graves disease.

This clonotype was seen many times. The chain carries TRBV2 and TRBJ1-4, with D perhaps TRBD1 (6 bases). Germline loops: CDR1 SNHLY, CDR2 FYNNEI. V was trimmed by 3 bases and J by 6 bases, leaving 11 bases between them. This CDR3 spans 14 amino acids. CDR3 protein: CASSEIGGDEKLFF. The CDR3 DNA is TGTGCCAGCAGTGAGATAGGGGGGGATGAAAAACTGTTTTTT.

This chain links TRBV9 with TRBJ1-2, with D hard to call. This CDR3 spans 10 amino acids. Germline CDR1 is SGDLS and CDR2 is YYNGEE. V lost 7 bases to trimming and J lost 8 bases, with 9 bases between them. CDR3 in amino acids: CASYGVGYTF. For the CDR3, the DNA is TGTGCCAGCTACGGGGTCGGCTACACCTTC.

V and J are TRBV7-9 and TRBJ2-7, with a weak D call TRBD2 (5 bases). The CDR3 length is 14 residues. Deletions cut 1 base from V and 3 bases from J, with 10 bases between. Germline assignment: CDR1 SEHNR and CDR2 FQNEAQ (reference sequence). CDR3 DNA: TGTGCCAGCAGCTTAGTTCTGGGAGACTACGAGCAGTACTTC. Protein: CASSLVLGDYEQYF.

This clonotype was observed at least ten times. The V call is TRBV27, the J call TRBJ2-5; 9 bases are shared with TRBD2. V gave up 6 bases and J gave up 4 bases; unmatched junction bases: 9. CDR3 size: 15 residues. Per the germline V gene, CDR1 is MNHEY and CDR2 is SMNVEV (reference sequence). CDR3 DNA sequence: TGTGCCAGCAGGGCCTGGCGGGAGGGCCCAGAGACCCAGTACTTC. Protein product: CASRAWREGPETQYF.